This T cell receptor (beta chain) originates from a study of cytotoxic CD8 clonotypes in ibrutinib-treated CLL. Study at large: Patients: roughly twelve relapsed/refractory, approximately 14 treatment-naive, 17 to 18 IGHV unmutated. The study, taken as a whole, reports: Baseline clonality, above age-matched healthy donor levels, tracked circulating CD8+ T-cell counts. Sustained-remission patients were sampled at one set of times and progressing patients at different ones.

This CDR3 spans 13 amino acids. The V gene's germline CDR1 is MNHEY and CDR2 SMNVEV (reference sequence). V was shortened by 6 bases and J by 4 bases, with 10 bases between the two germline ends. This clone turned up a few times. Its antigen is still unknown. Other DNA sequences of this sample code for an identical CDR3. Cryopreserved PBMCs supplied about 2.1 micrograms of genomic DNA for TCR beta libraries. Only in-frame clones appear in the TCRdb table, and some are missing; sequencing was by immunoSEQ multiplex PCR. The table lists 150,000 or so clones, approximately 80% of them singletons, with approximately 7.6% in the top ten.

The receptor's source is a human donor with chronic lymphocytic leukemia. The material sequenced was PBMCs, taken after 36 months of ibrutinib treatment. The V gene is TRBV27, the J gene TRBJ1-3; D may be TRBD1 (5 bases). CDR3 nucleotide sequence: TGTGCCAGCAGGGCTACAGGAGGAAACACCATATATTTT. This gives the protein CASRATGGNTIYF.